The 29 T cell receptor beta chains below were found in one sample sequenced in a study of cytomegalovirus exposure and HLA in healthy donors. Measured with immunoSEQ multiplex PCR; TCRdb has only the in-frame clones, and not every one. Among under 350,000 clones listed, about 86% were seen once. Sequencing was done on a sample of PBMCs. The receptors derive from a woman aged 18-29 years in good health and CMV-seronegative.

This rearrangement joins TRBV6-5 to TRBJ2-1; D remains unclear. CDR1 and CDR2 from the germline V gene are MNHEY and SVGAGI. There are 11 residues in the CDR3. Trimming removed 2 bases at V and 6 bases at J, with 2 bases between. This chain's CDR3 is CASSYRNEQFF. The CDR3 DNA is TGTGCCAGCAGTTACCGCAATGAGCAGTTCTTC.

This CDR3 reads CASGLEAPGKRYF. CDR3 bases: TGTGCTAGTGGTTTGGAGGCCCCCGGGAAAAGGTACTTC. The chain is built from TRBV12-5 and TRBJ2-7, with a weak D call TRBD2 (5 bases). The CDR3 spans 13 residues. The germline V and J ends were trimmed by 1 base and 12 bases, with 16 bases remaining between them. Germline-derived CDR1 and CDR2 are LGHNT and FRNRAP.

The V gene is TRBV6-1, the J gene TRBJ2-1; TRBD1 might be the D (6 bases). The CDR3 loop spans 16 amino acids. Germline CDR1 MNHNS, CDR2 SASEGT. The V end lost 0 bases, the J end lost 4 bases, and 13 bases lay between the germline ends. The CDR3 sequence is CASSEAIGQRYNEQFF. The DNA of the CDR3 is TGTGCCAGCAGTGAAGCGATCGGACAGCGTTACAATGAGCAGTTCTTC.

The chain joins TRBV7-9 to TRBJ2-7, with 7 bases that match TRBD1. The CDR3 runs to 15 residues. J gave up 2 bases and V 3 bases, and 7 bases lay outside the gene matches. The V gene's germline CDR1 is SEHNR and CDR2 FQNEAQ (reference sequence). The CDR3 loop is CASSFLGRGTYEQYF. As DNA, the CDR3 is TGTGCCAGCAGCTTTTTGGGCAGGGGGACCTACGAGCAGTACTTC.

The CDR3 nucleotides read TGCGCCAGCAGCCCCCTAGGAGGGCGGGACACTGAAGCTTTCTTT. Translation gives CASSPLGGRDTEAFF. The rearrangement joins TRBV5-1 to TRBJ1-1, with no clear D. CDR3 size: 15 residues. The germline V and J ends were trimmed by 4 bases and 3 bases, with 16 bases remaining between them. Germline V gives CDR1 SGHRS, CDR2 YFSETQ.

The V gene is TRBV27, the J gene TRBJ2-7; 13 bases line up with TRBD2. V lost 0 bases and J lost 5; bases outside the gene matches: 10. This CDR3 is 18 amino acids long. Germline CDR1 reads MNHEY; CDR2 reads SMNVEV (reference sequence). The CDR3 region is CASSLSPRTSGGTDEQYF. DNA for the CDR3: TGTGCCAGCAGTTTATCACCGCGGACTAGCGGGGGAACGGACGAGCAGTACTTC.

The chain links TRBV19 to TRBJ1-2, with 8 bases that match TRBD1. With 5 bases clipped from V and 2 bases from J, the junction kept 10 bases outside the gene matches. The germline V gene has CDR1 LNHDA and CDR2 SQIVND (reference sequence). The CDR3 spans 16 residues. The CDR3 is CASSARDRGGNYGYTF. The CDR3, as DNA: TGTGCCAGTAGTGCCCGTGACAGGGGTGGGAACTATGGCTACACCTTC.

The chain carries TRBV5-1 and TRBJ2-3; TRBD2 agrees at 8 bases. Germline V lookup: CDR1 SGHRS, CDR2 YFSETQ. After removal of 6 bases from V and 2 bases from J, the junction contained 5 bases not matched to a gene. This CDR3 spans 14 amino acids. The CDR3 spells CASTDGRATDTQYF. The CDR3, as DNA: TGCGCCAGCACCGACGGGAGGGCCACAGATACGCAGTATTTT.

The chain uses TRBV7-2 and TRBJ1-1; D might be TRBD1 (5 bases). Germline V CDR1 and CDR2: SGHTA, FQGNSA. The germline V and J ends were trimmed by 5 bases and 6 bases, with 13 bases remaining between them. The CDR3 consists of 13 residues. CDR3 in DNA: TGTGCCAGCAGCGTCGGGTGGGGGGCTGAAGCTTTCTTT. It translates to CASSVGWGAEAFF. Looking up the rest from reference TRBV7-2 and TRBJ1-1 gives the full variable domain: GAGVSQSPSNKVTEKGKDVELRCDPISGHTALYWYRQSLGQGLEFLIYFQGNSAPDKSGLPSDRFSAERTGGSVSTLTIQRTQQEDSAVYLCASSVGWGAEAFFGQGTRLTVV.

This chain links TRBV7-3 with TRBJ1-1; the D gene is possibly TRBD1 (5 bases). V was shortened by 6 bases and J by 2 bases, with 13 bases between the two germline ends. CDR1 and CDR2 from the germline V gene are SGHTA and FQGTGA. The CDR3 contains 14 residues. The chain's CDR3 is CASRGGQGNTEAFF. The CDR3 DNA reads as TGTGCCAGCAGGGGAGGGCAGGGTAACACTGAAGCTTTCTTT. The full variable domain, rest sourced from reference TRBV7-3 and TRBJ1-1, is GAGVSQTPSNKVTEKGKYVELRCDPISGHTALYWYRQSLGQGPEFLIYFQGTGAADDSGLPNDRFFAVRPEGSVSTLKIQRTERGDSAVYLCASRGGQGNTEAFFGQGTRLTVV.

The rearrangement links TRBV4-1 to TRBJ2-3; possible D gene TRBD1, 5 bases. Trimming left V 1 base short and J 5 bases short, with 13 bases between. CDR3 length: 15 amino acids. Germline CDR1 is MGHRA and CDR2 is YSYEKL. CDR3 protein: CASSQGWGGRDTQYF. Here the CDR3 DNA reads TGCGCCAGCAGCCAAGGATGGGGCGGTAGAGATACGCAGTATTTT.

The chain couples TRBV28 to TRBJ2-7; the match to TRBD1 covers 9 bases. Trimming at V came to 5 bases and at J to 13 bases, leaving 6 bases not matched to a gene. Germline lookup yields CDR1 MDHEN and CDR2 SYDVKM. CDR3 length: 11 residues. CDR3 residues: CASSPGTGPYF. In DNA form, the CDR3 reads TGTGCCAGCAGTCCTGGGACAGGGCCCTACTTC.

V and J are TRBV2 and TRBJ2-7, with 7 bases aligning to TRBD1. The CDR3 is 15 residues long. V lost 5 bases and J lost 2; bases outside the gene matches: 9. From germline, CDR1 is SNHLY and CDR2 FYNNEI. DNA of the CDR3: TGTGCCAGCAGTTCGATGCCAGGGGGAGCCTACGAGCAGTACTTC. Translation: CASSSMPGGAYEQYF.

This clone came up a few times. This chain uses TRBV6-1 with TRBJ1-5, with 10 bases matching TRBD1. Germline-derived CDR1 and CDR2 are MNHNS and SASEGT. The trim removed 2 bases at V and 1 base at J, leaving 8 bases unmatched. This CDR3 is 18 amino acids long. As DNA, the CDR3 is TGTGCCAGCAGTGAATGGGACAGGGGCGTCGCGAGCAATCAGCCCCAGCATTTT. Protein sequence: CASSEWDRGVASNQPQHF.

This chain connects TRBV6-5 to TRBJ1-6; 8 nucleotides line up with TRBD1. CDR3 length equals 14 residues. With V trimmed by 6 bases and J by 5 bases, 3 bases remained unmatched. Germline assignment: CDR1 MNHEY and CDR2 SVGAGI. The CDR3 region is CASRTGVHNSPLHF. The CDR3 bases are TGTGCCAGCAGGACAGGGGTCCATAATTCACCCCTCCACTTT.

This chain uses TRBV6-5 with TRBJ1-2, with 8 bases aligning to TRBD1. The V gene's germline CDR1 is MNHEY and CDR2 SVGAGI. The CDR3 runs to 16 residues. V shed 4 bases, J shed 5 bases, and the junction held 12 bases outside the gene matches. Written as DNA, the CDR3 is TGTGCCAGCAGTTCCGGCCCAGGGGGCAATAGGTATGGCTACACCTTC. The encoded protein is CASSSGPGGNRYGYTF.

For the CDR3, the DNA is TGTGCCAGCACCCTGACTAGCGGGCCATACAATGAGCAGTTCTTC. Protein product: CASTLTSGPYNEQFF. J is TRBJ2-1 and V is TRBV2; 10 positions agree with TRBD2. The CDR3 extends over 15 amino acids. Germline V gene lookup returns CDR1 SNHLY and CDR2 FYNNEI. J was trimmed by 4 bases and V by 7 bases; bases with no gene match: 7.

The chain is built from TRBV5-6 and TRBJ2-1; D ambiguous. Germline CDR1 SGHDT, CDR2 YYEEEE. The CDR3 is 14 residues long. Trimming left V 3 bases short and J 2 bases short, with 9 bases between. CDR3 bases: TGTGCCAGCAGCTCCGTCACGGCCTACAATGAGCAGTTCTTC. It encodes CASSSVTAYNEQFF.

This chain links TRBV25-1 with TRBJ1-2; no firm D call. Trimming cost V 5 bases and J 4 bases, with 11 bases left between them. The V gene's germline CDR1 is MGHDK and CDR2 SYGVNS. CDR3 length equals 13 residues. The CDR3 reads CASSSQASYGYTF. CDR3 DNA sequence: TGTGCCAGCAGTTCGCAGGCCTCCTATGGCTACACCTTC.

V gene TRBV29-1 combines with J gene TRBJ1-1, with TRBD1 matching 7 bases. Germline V gene lookup returns CDR1 SQVTM and CDR2 ANQGSEA. V dropped 7 bases and J dropped 4; count of bases not matched to a gene: 9. The CDR3 has 13 amino acids. The CDR3 region is CSAFDDRATEAFF. The CDR3 nucleotides read TGCAGCGCATTCGATGACAGGGCCACTGAAGCTTTCTTT.

The V call is TRBV7-2, the J call TRBJ2-3, with a possible D match to TRBD2 (6 bases). CDR1 is SGHTA and CDR2 is FQGNSA in the germline V gene. Trimming took 0 bases from V and 4 from J, leaving 14 bases between them. The CDR3 is 16 amino acids. For the CDR3, the DNA is TGTGCCAGCAGCTTAGCGTCCTGGAGGGCCGCAGATACGCAGTATTTT. Translated, it gives CASSLASWRAADTQYF.

The rearrangement links TRBV7-8 to TRBJ2-7; 8 nucleotides match TRBD1. CDR1 is SGHVS and CDR2 is FQNEAQ in the germline V gene. V dropped 5 bases and J dropped 3; count of bases not matched to a gene: 6. This CDR3 contains 14 residues. CDR3 sequence: CASSAGQGHYEQYF. CDR3 sequence (DNA): TGTGCCAGCAGCGCCGGACAGGGACACTACGAGCAGTACTTC.

CDR3 sequence (DNA): TGTGCCAGCTCACTGCGACAGGGCACAGATACGCAGTATTTT. Encoded protein: CASSLRQGTDTQYF. V is TRBV18 and J is TRBJ2-3, with a weak D call TRBD1 (6 bases). V gave up 4 bases and J gave up 1 base, with 9 bases separating them. From germline, CDR1 is KGHSH and CDR2 LQKENI. This CDR3 comprises 14 residues.

This clone was observed a handful of times. The genes are TRBV19 and TRBJ1-5, with 11 bases fitting TRBD1. Germline V lookup: CDR1 LNHDA, CDR2 SQIVND (reference sequence). CDR3 length: 15 amino acids. With V trimmed by 7 bases and J by 6 bases, 8 bases remained unmatched. The CDR3 spells CASISDRGLGQPQHF. The CDR3 region has the DNA TGTGCCAGTATCTCGGACAGGGGGCTCGGTCAGCCCCAGCATTTT.

The chain combines TRBV4-1 with TRBJ2-3; no firm D call. Per germline, CDR1 MGHRA and CDR2 YSYEKL. V was pared by 1 base and J by 4 bases, with 6 bases between. This CDR3 spans 13 amino acids. CDR3 in amino acids: CASSQVFADTQYF. As DNA, the CDR3 is TGCGCCAGCAGCCAAGTATTTGCAGATACGCAGTATTTT.

This chain links TRBV6-1 with TRBJ1-4; 9 bases are shared with TRBD1. The CDR3 runs 13 residues. Germline CDR1 MNHNS, CDR2 SASEGT. Trimming took 10 bases from V and 8 from J; bases not matched to a gene: 8. CDR3 protein: CATLQGAREKLFF. The CDR3 nucleotides are TGTGCCACCTTACAGGGGGCGCGCGAAAAACTGTTTTTT.

This clone occurred a few times. The rearrangement links TRBV5-1 to TRBJ2-7, with TRBD1 identical over 9 bases. The ends lost 7 bases at V and 7 bases at J; junction bases unmatched: 12. This CDR3 contains 14 residues. Germline lookup yields CDR1 SGHRS and CDR2 YFSETQ. The CDR3 sequence: CASFLGTGLREQYF. Written as DNA, the CDR3 is TGCGCCAGCTTCCTCGGGACAGGGTTGCGGGAGCAGTACTTC.

J is TRBJ2-1 and V is TRBV11-2, with 10 bases aligning to TRBD2. The germline V gene has CDR1 SGHAT and CDR2 FQNNGV. The V and J ends lost 3 bases and 8 bases, in that order; junction bases with no gene match: 7. There are 15 residues in the CDR3. DNA for the CDR3: TGTGCCAGCAGCTTTGGGGCTAGCGGGAGCTATGAGCAGTTCTTC. It encodes CASSFGASGSYEQFF.

The chain recombines TRBV28 with TRBJ1-5; D not certain. The V gene lost 4 bases and the J gene lost 2 bases, with 12 bases spanning the gap. Germline assignment: CDR1 MDHEN and CDR2 SYDVKM. This CDR3 is built from 15 residues. CDR3 DNA: TGTGCCAGCAGTTCATGGTCCCGGGGCAATCAGCCCCAGCATTTT. Translating gives CASSSWSRGNQPQHF.